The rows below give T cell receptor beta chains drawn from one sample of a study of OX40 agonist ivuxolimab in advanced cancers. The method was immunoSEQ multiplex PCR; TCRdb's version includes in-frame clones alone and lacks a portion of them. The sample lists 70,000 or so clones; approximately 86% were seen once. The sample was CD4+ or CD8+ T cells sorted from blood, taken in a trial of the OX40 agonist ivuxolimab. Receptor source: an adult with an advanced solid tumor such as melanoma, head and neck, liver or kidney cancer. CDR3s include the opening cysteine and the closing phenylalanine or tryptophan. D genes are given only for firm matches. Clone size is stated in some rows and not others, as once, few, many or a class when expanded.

CDR3 protein: CASSHRLAGGISAYNEQFF
CDR3 DNA: TGTGCCAGCAGCCACCGACTAGCGGGAGGGATCTCTGCCTACAATGAGCAGTTCTTC
J gene: TRBJ2-1
D gene: TRBD2
clone size: NA
V gene: TRBV7-2

CDR3 protein: CASSYPGLASEQYF
CDR3 DNA: TGTGCCAGCAGCTATCCGGGACTAGCTAGCGAGCAGTACTTC
J gene: TRBJ2-7
D gene: TRBD2
clone size: NA
V gene: TRBV5-4

CDR3 protein: CASSKGPYEQYF
CDR3 DNA: TGTGCCAGCAGTAAGGGTCCCTACGAGCAGTACTTC
J gene: TRBJ2-7
D gene: NA
clone size: once
V gene: TRBV6-5

CDR3 protein: CASSLGLATYNEQFF
CDR3 DNA: TGTGCCAGCAGTTTAGGACTAGCCACCTACAATGAGCAGTTCTTC
J gene: TRBJ2-1
D gene: TRBD2
clone size: NA
V gene: TRBV27

CDR3 protein: CASSLQGPGNTIYF
CDR3 DNA: TGTGCCAGCAGCTTACAGGGTCCTGGAAACACCATATATTTT
J gene: TRBJ1-3
D gene: NA
clone size: NA
V gene: TRBV7-9

CDR3 protein: CASSEAPRGEAFF
CDR3 DNA: TGTGCCAGCAGTGAAGCACCCCGGGGTGAAGCTTTCTTT
J gene: TRBJ1-1
D gene: NA
clone size: NA
V gene: TRBV2

CDR3 protein: CASSGGTESGNQPQHF
CDR3 DNA: TGTGCCAGCAGTGGGGGGACAGAGAGTGGCAATCAGCCCCAGCATTTT
J gene: TRBJ1-5
D gene: TRBD1
clone size: NA
V gene: TRBV25-1

CDR3 protein: CASSNHRQETQYF
CDR3 DNA: TGTGCCAGTAGTAACCACCGCCAAGAGACCCAGTACTTC
J gene: TRBJ2-5
D gene: NA
clone size: NA
V gene: TRBV19

CDR3 protein: CASSQGDRGESPLHF
CDR3 DNA: TGTGCCAGCTCACAAGGGGACAGGGGTGAATCACCCCTCCACTTT
J gene: TRBJ1-6
D gene: TRBD1
clone size: NA
V gene: TRBV18

CDR3 protein: CASSVGNTALGELFF
CDR3 DNA: TGTGCCAGCAGCGTAGGGAACACCGCCTTGGGGGAGCTGTTTTTT
J gene: TRBJ2-2
D gene: NA
clone size: NA
V gene: TRBV9

CDR3 protein: CAWSAPGGQEARYTF
CDR3 DNA: TGTGCCTGGAGTGCCCCCGGGGGACAGGAGGCTCGCTACACCTTC
J gene: TRBJ1-2
D gene: TRBD1
clone size: NA
V gene: TRBV30

CDR3 protein: CASSPGLGEQFF
CDR3 DNA: TGTGCCAGCAGCCCTGGCTTGGGTGAGCAGTTCTTC
J gene: TRBJ2-1
D gene: NA
clone size: few
V gene: TRBV7-2

CDR3 protein: CASSPGDQPQHF
CDR3 DNA: TGTGCCAGCTCACCAGGGGATCAGCCCCAGCATTTT
J gene: TRBJ1-5
D gene: NA
clone size: few
V gene: TRBV18

CDR3 protein: CASSSRAGTGDEKLFF
CDR3 DNA: TGTGCCAGCAGCTCTAGAGCCGGGACAGGCGATGAAAAACTGTTTTTT
J gene: TRBJ1-4
D gene: TRBD1
clone size: NA
V gene: TRBV11-2

CDR3 protein: CASSTRPSQETQYF
CDR3 DNA: TGTGCCAGCAGCACTAGACCCTCCCAAGAGACCCAGTACTTC
J gene: TRBJ2-5
D gene: NA
clone size: NA
V gene: TRBV11-3

CDR3 protein: CASQNSGQVNYGYTF
CDR3 DNA: TGTGCCAGTCAAAATTCAGGCCAGGTCAACTATGGCTACACCTTC
J gene: TRBJ1-2
D gene: NA
clone size: few
V gene: TRBV6-5

CDR3 protein: CASSQAPTGTGSYEQYF
CDR3 DNA: TGCGCCAGCAGCCAAGCCCCGACCGGGACAGGGTCCTACGAGCAGTACTTC
J gene: TRBJ2-7
D gene: TRBD1
clone size: NA
V gene: TRBV4-1

CDR3 protein: CASSQVPAGGILNTGELFF
CDR3 DNA: TGCGCCAGCAGCCAAGTTCCCGCAGGGGGCATCCTGAACACCGGGGAGCTGTTTTTT
J gene: TRBJ2-2
D gene: TRBD1
clone size: NA
V gene: TRBV4-1

CDR3 protein: CASSRTGGTTGELFF
CDR3 DNA: TGTGCCAGCAGCCGGACAGGGGGTACCACCGGGGAGCTGTTTTTT
J gene: TRBJ2-2
D gene: TRBD1
clone size: NA
V gene: TRBV7-6

CDR3 protein: CAWSAQIYEQYF
CDR3 DNA: TGTGCCTGGAGTGCACAGATCTACGAGCAGTACTTC
J gene: TRBJ2-7
D gene: NA
clone size: NA
V gene: TRBV30

CDR3 protein: CASSVSGVSYEQYF
CDR3 DNA: TGTGCCAGCAGCGTGTCGGGGGTATCTTACGAGCAGTACTTC
J gene: TRBJ2-7
D gene: NA
clone size: NA
V gene: TRBV9

CDR3 protein: CASSMTGSGTYEQYF
CDR3 DNA: TGTGCCAGTAGTATGACGGGGAGTGGGACCTACGAGCAGTACTTC
J gene: TRBJ2-7
D gene: NA
clone size: NA
V gene: TRBV19

CDR3 protein: CASSELTGLNTGELFF
CDR3 DNA: TGTGCCAGCAGTGAACTGACAGGGCTGAACACCGGGGAGCTGTTTTTT
J gene: TRBJ2-2
D gene: TRBD1
clone size: NA
V gene: TRBV6-1

CDR3 protein: CASSPRDSHSNQPQHF
CDR3 DNA: TGTGCCAGCAGCCCCCGGGACAGTCATAGCAATCAGCCCCAGCATTTT
J gene: TRBJ1-5
D gene: TRBD1
clone size: NA
V gene: TRBV11-2

CDR3 protein: CAWTRSPPTEAFF
CDR3 DNA: TGTGCCTGGACCAGGAGCCCACCCACTGAAGCTTTCTTT
J gene: TRBJ1-1
D gene: NA
clone size: NA
V gene: TRBV30

CDR3 protein: CASSGSTGGIDTQYF
CDR3 DNA: TGTGCCAGCAGTGGTTCTACAGGGGGCATAGATACGCAGTATTTT
J gene: TRBJ2-3
D gene: TRBD1
clone size: once
V gene: TRBV2

CDR3 protein: CASSLLLTQGNYGYTF
CDR3 DNA: TGTGCCAGCAGCTTACTTTTAACCCAAGGAAACTATGGCTACACCTTC
J gene: TRBJ1-2
D gene: NA
clone size: NA
V gene: TRBV5-8

CDR3 protein: CASRGQSNTGELFF
CDR3 DNA: TGTGCCAGCAGGGGACAGAGTAACACCGGGGAGCTGTTTTTT
J gene: TRBJ2-2
D gene: TRBD1
clone size: NA
V gene: TRBV7-2

CDR3 protein: CASSLFTTGSDYGYTF
CDR3 DNA: TGTGCCAGCAGTTTATTCACCACAGGGAGTGACTATGGCTACACCTTC
J gene: TRBJ1-2
D gene: NA
clone size: NA
V gene: TRBV28

CDR3 protein: CASSPDRDYGYTF
CDR3 DNA: TGCGCCAGCAGCCCGGACAGGGACTATGGCTACACCTTC
J gene: TRBJ1-2
D gene: TRBD1
clone size: once
V gene: TRBV5-1

CDR3 protein: CASSINSEQFF
CDR3 DNA: TGTGCCAGTAGTATCAACAGTGAGCAGTTCTTC
J gene: TRBJ2-1
D gene: NA
clone size: NA
V gene: TRBV19

CDR3 protein: CASRDRIYEQYF
CDR3 DNA: TGTGCCAGCAGGGACAGGATATACGAGCAGTACTTC
J gene: TRBJ2-7
D gene: TRBD1
clone size: few
V gene: TRBV2

CDR3 protein: CASSVAGVGELFF
CDR3 DNA: TGTGCCAGCAGCGTTGCAGGGGTCGGGGAGCTGTTTTTT
J gene: TRBJ2-2
D gene: NA
clone size: NA
V gene: TRBV5-5

CDR3 protein: CAISESSRRYGYTF
CDR3 DNA: TGTGCCATCAGTGAGTCGTCCCGCCGCTATGGCTACACCTTC
J gene: TRBJ1-2
D gene: NA
clone size: NA
V gene: TRBV10-3